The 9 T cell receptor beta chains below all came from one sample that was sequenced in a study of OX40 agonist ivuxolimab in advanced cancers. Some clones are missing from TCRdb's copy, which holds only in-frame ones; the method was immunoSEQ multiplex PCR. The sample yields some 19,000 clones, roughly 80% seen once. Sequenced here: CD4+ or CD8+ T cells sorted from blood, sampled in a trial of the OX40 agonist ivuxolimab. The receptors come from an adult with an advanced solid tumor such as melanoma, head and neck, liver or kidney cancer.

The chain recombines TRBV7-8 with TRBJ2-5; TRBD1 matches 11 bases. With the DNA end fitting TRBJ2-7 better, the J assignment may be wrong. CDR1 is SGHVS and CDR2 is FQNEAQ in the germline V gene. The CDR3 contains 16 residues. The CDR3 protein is CASSLGTGGTSYEQYF. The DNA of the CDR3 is TGTGCCAGCAGCTTGGGGACAGGGGGAACCTCCTACGAGCAGTACTTC.

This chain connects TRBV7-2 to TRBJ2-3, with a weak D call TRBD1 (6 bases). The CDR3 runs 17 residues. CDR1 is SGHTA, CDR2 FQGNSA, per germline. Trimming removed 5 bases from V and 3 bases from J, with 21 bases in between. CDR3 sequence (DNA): TGTGCCAGCAGCCGCCTGCCACAGGGTTCGAAAACAGATACGCAGTATTTT. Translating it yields CASSRLPQGSKTDTQYF.

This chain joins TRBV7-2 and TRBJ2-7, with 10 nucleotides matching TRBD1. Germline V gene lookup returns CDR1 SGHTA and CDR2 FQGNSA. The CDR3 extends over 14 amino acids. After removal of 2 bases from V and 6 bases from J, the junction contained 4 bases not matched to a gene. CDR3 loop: CASSLRDRGSEQYF. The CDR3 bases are TGTGCCAGCAGCTTAAGGGACAGGGGAAGCGAGCAGTACTTC.

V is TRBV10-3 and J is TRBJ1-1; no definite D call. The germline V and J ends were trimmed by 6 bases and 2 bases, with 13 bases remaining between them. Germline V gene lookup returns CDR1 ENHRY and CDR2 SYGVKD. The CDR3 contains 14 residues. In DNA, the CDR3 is TGTGCCATCAGCGGTCGGCAAGCTAACACTGAAGCTTTCTTT. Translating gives CAISGRQANTEAFF.

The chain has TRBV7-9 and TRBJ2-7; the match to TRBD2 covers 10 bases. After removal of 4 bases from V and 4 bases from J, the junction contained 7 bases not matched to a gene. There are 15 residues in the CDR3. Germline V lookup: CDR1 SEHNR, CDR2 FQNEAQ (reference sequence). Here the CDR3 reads CASSSPLAGYYEQYF. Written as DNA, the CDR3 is TGTGCCAGCAGCTCCCCACTAGCGGGGTATTACGAGCAGTACTTC.

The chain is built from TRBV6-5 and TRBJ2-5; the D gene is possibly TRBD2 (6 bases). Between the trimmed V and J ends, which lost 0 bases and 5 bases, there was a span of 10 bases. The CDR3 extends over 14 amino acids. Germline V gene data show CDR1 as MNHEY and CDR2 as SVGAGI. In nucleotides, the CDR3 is TGTGCCAGCAGTTACTCTGGTGGGGGGGAGACCCAGTACTTC. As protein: CASSYSGGGETQYF.

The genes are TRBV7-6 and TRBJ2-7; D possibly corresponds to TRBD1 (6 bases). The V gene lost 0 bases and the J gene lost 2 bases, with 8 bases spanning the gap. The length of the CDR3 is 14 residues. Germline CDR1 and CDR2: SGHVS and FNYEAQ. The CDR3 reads CASSLAAGAYEQYF. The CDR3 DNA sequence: TGTGCCAGCAGCTTAGCGGCAGGGGCCTACGAGCAGTACTTC.

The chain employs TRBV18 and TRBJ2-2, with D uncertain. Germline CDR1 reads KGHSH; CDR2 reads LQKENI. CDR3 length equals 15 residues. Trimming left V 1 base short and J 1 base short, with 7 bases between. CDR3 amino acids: CASSPQRQNTGELFF. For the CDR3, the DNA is TGTGCCAGCTCACCACAGCGACAGAACACCGGGGAGCTGTTTTTT.

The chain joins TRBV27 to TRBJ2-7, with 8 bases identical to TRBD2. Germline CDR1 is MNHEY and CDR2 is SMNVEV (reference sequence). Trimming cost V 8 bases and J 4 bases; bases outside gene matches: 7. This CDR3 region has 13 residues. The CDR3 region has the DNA TGTGCCAGCCAGGCTAGCGGGCTTTACGAGCAGTACTTC. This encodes CASQASGLYEQYF.